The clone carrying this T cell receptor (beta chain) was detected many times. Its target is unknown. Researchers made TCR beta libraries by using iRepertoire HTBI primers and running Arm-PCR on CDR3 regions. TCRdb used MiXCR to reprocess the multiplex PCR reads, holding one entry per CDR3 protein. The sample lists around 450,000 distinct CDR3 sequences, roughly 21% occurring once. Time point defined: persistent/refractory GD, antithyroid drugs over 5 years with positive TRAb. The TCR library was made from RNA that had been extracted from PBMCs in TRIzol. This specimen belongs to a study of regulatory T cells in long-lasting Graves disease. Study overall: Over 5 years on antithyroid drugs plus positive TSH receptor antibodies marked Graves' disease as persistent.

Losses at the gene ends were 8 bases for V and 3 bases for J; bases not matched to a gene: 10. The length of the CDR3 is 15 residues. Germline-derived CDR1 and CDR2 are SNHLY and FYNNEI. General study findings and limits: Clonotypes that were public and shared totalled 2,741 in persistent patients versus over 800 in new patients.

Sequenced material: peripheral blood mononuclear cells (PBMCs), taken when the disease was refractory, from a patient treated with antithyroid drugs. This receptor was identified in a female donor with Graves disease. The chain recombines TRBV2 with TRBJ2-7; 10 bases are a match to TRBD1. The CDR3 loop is CASAGTGAVIYEQYF. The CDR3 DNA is TGTGCCAGCGCCGGGACAGGGGCGGTTATCTACGAGCAGTACTTC.